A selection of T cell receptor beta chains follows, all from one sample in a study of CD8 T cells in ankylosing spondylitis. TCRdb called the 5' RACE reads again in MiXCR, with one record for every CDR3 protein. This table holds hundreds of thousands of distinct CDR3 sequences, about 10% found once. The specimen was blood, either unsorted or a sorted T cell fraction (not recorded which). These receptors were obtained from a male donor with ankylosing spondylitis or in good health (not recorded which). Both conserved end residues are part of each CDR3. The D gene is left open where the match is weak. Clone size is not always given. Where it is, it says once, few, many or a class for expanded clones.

CSASPPDVNYGYTF,TGCAGTGCCAGTCCTCCAGATGTGAACTATGGCTACACCTTC,NA,many,TRBV20-1,14,TRBJ1-2
CAIAIGAQETQYF,TGTGCCATCGCGATAGGGGCCCAAGAGACCCAGTACTTC,NA,NA,TRBV10-3,13,TRBJ2-5
CASSSGTSGGLYQETQYF,TGTGCCAGCAGCTCAGGGACTAGCGGGGGGTTGTACCAAGAGACCCAGTACTTC,TRBD2,NA,TRBV5-8,18,TRBJ2-5
CSVQGKLVDTQYF,TGCAGCGTTCAGGGGAAGTTAGTCGATACGCAGTATTTT,NA,many,TRBV29-1,13,TRBJ2-3
CATSRDPIYEQYF,TGTGCCACCAGCAGAGATCCGATATACGAGCAGTACTTC,NA,many,TRBV15,13,TRBJ2-7
CASSWGTGINGYTF,TGTGCCAGCAGCTGGGGGACAGGAATTAATGGCTACACCTTC,TRBD1,many,TRBV7-8,14,TRBJ1-2
CASSQDLAGENTGELFF,TGTGCCAGCAGCCAAGACCTAGCGGGGGAGAACACCGGGGAGCTGTTTTTT,TRBD2,many,TRBV3-1,17,TRBJ2-2
CASSAEGLEQFF,TGTGCCAGCAGCGCGGAGGGACTAGAGCAGTTCTTC,TRBD2,many,TRBV9,12,TRBJ2-1
CASSSGTGGYQETQYF,TGTGCCAGCAGCTCTGGGACAGGGGGATACCAAGAGACCCAGTACTTC,TRBD1,many,TRBV12-3/TRBV12-4,16,TRBJ2-5
CASSRSSGGETQYF,TGTGCCAGCAGCCGTTCTAGCGGGGGGGAGACCCAGTACTTC,TRBD2,many,TRBV3-1,14,TRBJ2-5
CASSQVAVPSGNTIYF,TGTGCCAGCTCACAAGTCGCGGTGCCCTCTGGAAACACCATATATTTT,NA,NA,TRBV18,16,TRBJ1-3
CASSYQWGGADEQYF,TGTGCCAGCAGCTACCAATGGGGGGGGGCTGACGAGCAGTACTTC,NA,many,TRBV7-9,15,TRBJ2-7
CASSLGGTVSNEQFF,TGTGCCAGCAGTTTAGGCGGGACAGTGTCCAATGAGCAGTTCTTC,NA,many,TRBV27,15,TRBJ2-1
CASSPTGFGNQPQHF,TGTGCCAGCAGTCCGACAGGGTTCGGCAATCAGCCCCAGCATTTT,TRBD1,NA,TRBV12-3/TRBV12-4,15,TRBJ1-5
CASSSNGGQGARNEQFF,TGTGCCAGCAGCTCAAATGGAGGACAGGGGGCACGAAATGAGCAGTTCTTC,TRBD1,NA,TRBV7-3,17,TRBJ2-1
CASSLDGGAYEQYF,TGTGCCAGCAGCTTGGACGGGGGGGCCTACGAGCAGTACTTC,TRBD2,many,TRBV5-6,14,TRBJ2-7
CATSDRGLVYDTQYF,TGTGCCACCAGCGACAGGGGGCTCGTCTACGATACGCAGTATTTT,TRBD1,NA,TRBV24-1,15,TRBJ2-3
CASSIESLSYNEQFF,TGTGCCAGTAGTATAGAGTCGCTCTCCTACAATGAGCAGTTCTTC,NA,many,TRBV19,15,TRBJ2-1
CASSLSVASSYNSPLHF,TGTGCCAGCAGCTTATCGGTAGCGAGCTCCTATAATTCACCCCTCCACTTT,NA,NA,TRBV7-6,17,TRBJ1-6
CASTQEASYEQYF,TGTGCCAGCACCCAAGAGGCCTCCTACGAGCAGTACTTC,NA,NA,TRBV5-5,13,TRBJ2-7
CAWSRGPNTGELFF,TGTGCCTGGAGCCGGGGGCCGAACACCGGGGAGCTGTTTTTT,NA,few,TRBV30,14,TRBJ2-2
CASSLRGGRNNEQFF,TGTGCCAGCAGTTTGAGGGGGGGCAGGAACAATGAGCAGTTCTTC,NA,few,TRBV27,15,TRBJ2-1
CSAYGMRGGYEQYF,TGCAGTGCCTACGGGATGCGGGGGGGTTACGAGCAGTACTTC,TRBD2,few,TRBV20-1,14,TRBJ2-7
CSARGTSGGETQYF,TGCAGTGCTAGAGGGACTAGCGGGGGAGAGACCCAGTACTTC,TRBD2,few,TRBV20-1,14,TRBJ2-5
CPSSQVSSGGQETQYF,TGTCCCAGCAGCCAAGTTTCCTCCGGGGGGCAAGAGACCCAGTACTTC,TRBD2,NA,TRBV3-1,16,TRBJ2-5
CASSLVVGSGSPLHF,TGTGCCAGCAGCTTAGTCGTGGGATCAGGTTCACCCCTCCACTTT,NA,many,TRBV7-2,15,TRBJ1-6
CASSPRVGDSTEAFF,TGTGCCAGCAGTCCTAGAGTGGGGGACTCCACTGAAGCTTTCTTT,NA,NA,TRBV12-3/TRBV12-4,15,TRBJ1-1
CSARGTGDYNEQFF,TGCAGTGCTAGAGGGACAGGGGACTACAATGAGCAGTTCTTC,TRBD1,few,TRBV20-1,14,TRBJ2-1
CASTFRGLDEQYF,TGTGCCAGCACCTTCAGGGGGCTCGACGAGCAGTACTTC,TRBD1,NA,TRBV5-6,13,TRBJ2-7
CASSLLTSTDTQYF,TGTGCCAGCAGCTTATTAACTAGCACAGATACGCAGTATTTT,NA,many,TRBV7-8,14,TRBJ2-3
CASRKSTSGFYSGANVLTF,TGTGCCAGCAGGAAAAGTACTAGCGGGTTCTACTCTGGGGCCAACGTCCTGACTTTC,TRBD2,NA,TRBV12-3/TRBV12-4,19,TRBJ2-6
CSVDRGVGTEAFF,TGCAGCGTGGACAGGGGGGTAGGCACTGAAGCTTTCTTT,TRBD1,many,TRBV29-1,13,TRBJ1-1
CCWCQVAGGSCTQYF,TGCTGTTGGTGCCAGGTAGCGGGGGGAAGTTGTACGCAGTATTTT,TRBD2,once,TRBV20-1,15,TRBJ2-3
CASSRQGYQPQHF,TGTGCCAGCAGCCGACAGGGATACCAGCCCCAGCATTTT,TRBD1,many,TRBV16,13,TRBJ1-5
CASSLQRDREAFF,TGTGCCAGCAGTTTACAACGGGACAGAGAAGCTTTCTTT,TRBD1,few,TRBV28,13,TRBJ1-1
CSVEGATSGGARPDTQYF,TGCAGCGTTGAAGGGGCGACTAGCGGGGGGGCCAGGCCAGATACGCAGTATTTT,TRBD2,NA,TRBV29-1,18,TRBJ2-3
CSAREAGREKLFF,TGCAGTGCTAGAGAGGCAGGCCGGGAAAAACTGTTTTTT,NA,NA,TRBV20-1,13,TRBJ1-4
CASSLNGGNTGELFF,TGCGCCAGCAGCTTGAATGGAGGTAACACCGGGGAGCTGTTTTTT,NA,many,TRBV5-1,15,TRBJ2-2
CASMDRPSSGANVLTF,TGCGCCAGCATGGACAGACCGAGCTCTGGGGCCAACGTCCTGACTTTC,NA,many,TRBV5-1,16,TRBJ2-6
CATSDFSGQGQNEQFF,TGTGCCACCAGTGATTTTTCGGGACAGGGCCAAAATGAGCAGTTCTTC,TRBD1,NA,TRBV24-1,16,TRBJ2-1
CASVWGASYNEQFF,TGTGCCAGCGTATGGGGGGCTTCCTACAATGAGCAGTTCTTC,NA,many,TRBV7-9,14,TRBJ2-1
CATSRDQMGHPRMSRQFF,TGTGCCACCAGCAGAGATCAAATGGGACACCCTCGGATGTCGCGTCAGTTCTTC,NA,few,TRBV15,18,TRBJ2-1
CASSFGRAYNEQFF,TGTGCCAGCAGCTTCGGGCGGGCCTACAATGAGCAGTTCTTC,NA,many,TRBV5-5,14,TRBJ2-1
CASSPDRGVTYTF,TGTGCCAGCAGCCCGGACAGGGGGGTGACGTACACCTTC,TRBD1,NA,TRBV7-2,13,TRBJ1-2
CAISLDTESYEQYF,TGTGCCATCAGTTTGGACACCGAATCCTACGAGCAGTACTTC,NA,many,TRBV10-3,14,TRBJ2-7
CSARRELSYEQYF,TGCAGTGCTAGAAGGGAATTATCCTACGAGCAGTACTTC,NA,NA,TRBV20-1,13,TRBJ2-7
CSVRQGFGETQYF,TGCAGCGTCAGACAGGGCTTTGGAGAGACCCAGTACTTC,TRBD1,many,TRBV29-1,13,TRBJ2-5
CASNPRGAIGQPQHF,TGTGCCAGCAATCCCCGGGGCGCGATTGGCCAGCCCCAGCATTTT,NA,NA,TRBV12-3/TRBV12-4,15,TRBJ1-5
CASSPQGLTLHF,TGCGCCAGCAGCCCACAGGGTTTGACCCTCCACTTT,NA,few,TRBV5-1,12,TRBJ1-6
CASTPRLLSYNEQFF,TGTGCCAGCACCCCTAGACTGCTCTCCTACAATGAGCAGTTCTTC,NA,NA,TRBV12-3/TRBV12-4,15,TRBJ2-1
CASSLGDLETQYF,TGTGCCAGCAGCTTGGGGGATCTAGAGACCCAGTACTTC,NA,many,TRBV5-6,13,TRBJ2-5
CASSQGSSEPYGYTF,TGTGCCAGCAGCCAAGGGAGCTCGGAGCCCTATGGCTACACCTTC,NA,many,TRBV3-1,15,TRBJ1-2
CASRHRQGKETQYF,TGTGCCAGCAGGCACAGACAGGGAAAAGAGACCCAGTACTTC,TRBD1,many,TRBV28,14,TRBJ2-5